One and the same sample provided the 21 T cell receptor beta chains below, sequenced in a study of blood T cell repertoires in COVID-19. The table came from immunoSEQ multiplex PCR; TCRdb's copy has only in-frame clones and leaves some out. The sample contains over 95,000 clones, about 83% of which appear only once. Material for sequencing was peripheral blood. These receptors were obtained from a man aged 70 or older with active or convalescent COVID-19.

The CDR3 sequence is CASSLGAGEAYGYTF. CDR3 DNA sequence: TGTGCCAGCAGCTTGGGGGCGGGGGAGGCCTATGGCTACACCTTC. The chain combines TRBV5-5 with TRBJ1-2, with a weak D call TRBD1 (5 bases). Trimming removed 0 bases from V and 4 bases from J, with 13 bases in between. Germline values: CDR1 SGHKS, CDR2 YYEKEE (reference sequence). The length of the CDR3 is 15 residues.

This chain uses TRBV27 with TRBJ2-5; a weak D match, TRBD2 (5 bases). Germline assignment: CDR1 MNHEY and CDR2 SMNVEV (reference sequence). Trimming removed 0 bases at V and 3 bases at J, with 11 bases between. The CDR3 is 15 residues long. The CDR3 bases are TGTGCCAGCAGTTTATCGATCCCCGGGGAAGAGACCCAGTACTTC. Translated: CASSLSIPGEETQYF.

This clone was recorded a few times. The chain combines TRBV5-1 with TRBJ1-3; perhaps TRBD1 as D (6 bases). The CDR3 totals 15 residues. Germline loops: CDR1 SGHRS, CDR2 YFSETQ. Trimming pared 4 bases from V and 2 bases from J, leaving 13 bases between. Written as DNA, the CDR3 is TGCGCCAGCAGCGTGACAGGACAAGCTGGAAACACCATATATTTT. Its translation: CASSVTGQAGNTIYF.

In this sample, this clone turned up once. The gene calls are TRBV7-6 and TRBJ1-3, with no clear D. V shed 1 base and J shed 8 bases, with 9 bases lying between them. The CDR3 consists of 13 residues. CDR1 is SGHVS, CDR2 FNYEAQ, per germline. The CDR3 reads CASSLGLGDTIYF. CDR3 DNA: TGTGCCAGCAGCTTAGGATTGGGCGACACCATATATTTT.

In nucleotides, the CDR3 is TGTGCCAGCACCTCCGAAGGGGTTCCCAATCAGCCCCAGCATTTT. Its protein product is CASTSEGVPNQPQHF. The V gene is TRBV28, the J gene TRBJ1-5, with a possible D match to TRBD1 (5 bases). CDR3 length: 15 residues. The germline CDR1 and CDR2 sequences are MDHEN and SYDVKM. The ends were cut back, 7 bases at V and 3 bases at J, with 16 bases in the middle.

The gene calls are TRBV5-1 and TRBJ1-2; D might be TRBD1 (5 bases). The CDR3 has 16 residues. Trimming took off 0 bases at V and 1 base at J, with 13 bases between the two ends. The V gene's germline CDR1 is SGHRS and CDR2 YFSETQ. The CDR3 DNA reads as TGCGCCAGCAGCTTGGGGCAGGGTAATAATAACTATGGCTACACCTTC. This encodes CASSLGQGNNNYGYTF.

Here the CDR3 DNA reads TGTGCCAGCAGTTTATCCCCTCCGGGACTAGCGGCTACGGGGACGCAGTATTTT. As protein: CASSLSPPGLAATGTQYF. The genes are TRBV27 and TRBJ2-3; 11 bases are a match to TRBD2. V was clipped by 0 bases and J by 9 bases; unmatched bases: 14. Per the germline V gene, CDR1 is MNHEY and CDR2 is SMNVEV (reference sequence). The CDR3 runs to 18 residues.

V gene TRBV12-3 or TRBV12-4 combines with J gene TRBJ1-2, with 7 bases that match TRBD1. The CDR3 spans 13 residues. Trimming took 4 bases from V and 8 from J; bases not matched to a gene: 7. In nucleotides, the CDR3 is TGTGCCAGCAGTTCCACAGGGGCGGGGGGCTACACCTTC. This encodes CASSSTGAGGYTF.

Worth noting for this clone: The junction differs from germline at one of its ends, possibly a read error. CDR3 nucleotides: TGTGCCAGCAGCTCCGGGACTAGCAATGAGCGGTTCTTC. Protein sequence: CASSSGTSNERFF. The chain employs TRBV9 and TRBJ2-1, with 9 bases matching TRBD2. Germline V gene sequence: CDR1 SGDLS, CDR2 YYNGEE. CDR3 length: 13 residues.

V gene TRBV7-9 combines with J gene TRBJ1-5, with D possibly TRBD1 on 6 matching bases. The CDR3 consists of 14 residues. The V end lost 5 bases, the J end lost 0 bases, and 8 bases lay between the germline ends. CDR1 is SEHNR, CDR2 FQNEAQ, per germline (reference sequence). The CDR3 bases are TGTGCCAGCAGCGGACAGCATAGCAATCAGCCCCAGCATTTT. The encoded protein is CASSGQHSNQPQHF.

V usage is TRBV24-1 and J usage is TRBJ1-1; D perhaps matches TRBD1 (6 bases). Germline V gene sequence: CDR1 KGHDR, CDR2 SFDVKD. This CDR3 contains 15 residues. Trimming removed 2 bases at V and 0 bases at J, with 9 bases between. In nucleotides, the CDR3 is TGTGCCACCAGTGATTCCGGACAGTTGAACACTGAAGCTTTCTTT. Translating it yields CATSDSGQLNTEAFF.

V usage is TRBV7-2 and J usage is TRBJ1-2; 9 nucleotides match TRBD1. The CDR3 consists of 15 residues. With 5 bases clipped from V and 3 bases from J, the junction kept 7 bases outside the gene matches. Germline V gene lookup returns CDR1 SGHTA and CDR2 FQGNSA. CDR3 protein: CASSIITGGDYGYTF. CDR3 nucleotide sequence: TGTGCCAGCAGCATAATTACAGGGGGCGACTATGGCTACACCTTC.

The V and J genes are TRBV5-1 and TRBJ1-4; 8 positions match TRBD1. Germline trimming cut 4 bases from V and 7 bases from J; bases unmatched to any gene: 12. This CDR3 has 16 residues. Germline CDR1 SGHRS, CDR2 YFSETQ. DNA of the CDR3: TGCGCCAGCAGCGGAGGGGGGACAGGCGAAGGTGAAAAACTGTTTTTT. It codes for CASSGGGTGEGEKLFF.

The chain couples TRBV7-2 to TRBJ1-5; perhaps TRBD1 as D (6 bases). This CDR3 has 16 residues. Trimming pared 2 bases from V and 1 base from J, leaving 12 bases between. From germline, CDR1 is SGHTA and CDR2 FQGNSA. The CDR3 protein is CASSLLGAPSNQPQHF. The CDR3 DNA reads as TGTGCCAGCAGCTTACTGGGGGCCCCGAGCAATCAGCCCCAGCATTTT.

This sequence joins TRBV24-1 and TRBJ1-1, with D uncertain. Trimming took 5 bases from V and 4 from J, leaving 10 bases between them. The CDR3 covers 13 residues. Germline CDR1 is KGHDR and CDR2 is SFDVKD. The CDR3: CATSGGIGTEAFF. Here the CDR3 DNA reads TGTGCCACCAGTGGCGGGATTGGCACTGAAGCTTTCTTT.

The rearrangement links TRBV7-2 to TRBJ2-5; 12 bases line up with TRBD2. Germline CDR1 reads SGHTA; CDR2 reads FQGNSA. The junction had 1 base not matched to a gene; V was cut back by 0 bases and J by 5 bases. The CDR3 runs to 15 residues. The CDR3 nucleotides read TGTGCCAGCAGCTTAGCCGGGACTAGCGGGGAGACCCAGTACTTC. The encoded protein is CASSLAGTSGETQYF.

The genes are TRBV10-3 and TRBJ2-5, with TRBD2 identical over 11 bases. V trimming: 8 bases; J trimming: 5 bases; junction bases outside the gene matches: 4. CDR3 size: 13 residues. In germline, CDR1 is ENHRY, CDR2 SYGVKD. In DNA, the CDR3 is TGTGCCATCTGTAGCGGGGGGGAGGAGACCCAGTACTTC. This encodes CAICSGGEETQYF.

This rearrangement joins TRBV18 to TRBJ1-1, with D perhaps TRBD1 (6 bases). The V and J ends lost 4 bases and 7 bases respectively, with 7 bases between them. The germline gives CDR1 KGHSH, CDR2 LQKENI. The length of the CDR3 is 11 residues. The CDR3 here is CASSQGVEAFF. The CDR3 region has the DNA TGTGCCAGCTCACAGGGGGTTGAAGCTTTCTTT.

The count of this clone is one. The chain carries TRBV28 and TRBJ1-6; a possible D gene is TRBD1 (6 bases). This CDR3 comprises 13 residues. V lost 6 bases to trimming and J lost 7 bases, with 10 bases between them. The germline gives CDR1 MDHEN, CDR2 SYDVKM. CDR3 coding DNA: TGTGCCAGCAGAACTCAGGGGAATTCACCCCTCCACTTT. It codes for CASRTQGNSPLHF.

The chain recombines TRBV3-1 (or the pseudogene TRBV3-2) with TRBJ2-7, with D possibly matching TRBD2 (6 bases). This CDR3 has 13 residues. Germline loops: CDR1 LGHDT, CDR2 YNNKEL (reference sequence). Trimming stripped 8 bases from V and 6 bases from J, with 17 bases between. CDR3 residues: CASSLRLAPEQYF. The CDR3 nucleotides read TGTGCCAGCTCCCTTCGGCTAGCGCCCGAGCAGTACTTC.

The CDR3 region is CASSSSPSGGQETQYF. The CDR3 nucleotides read TGCGCCAGCAGCTCCTCCCCTAGCGGGGGACAAGAGACCCAGTACTTC. This sequence joins TRBV5-1 and TRBJ2-5; 10 nucleotides agree with TRBD2. CDR1 is SGHRS, CDR2 YFSETQ, per germline. The CDR3 consists of 16 residues. J gave up 2 bases and V 3 bases, and 7 bases lay outside the gene matches.